The 20 T cell receptor beta chains given below trace back to one sample, sequenced in a study of blood T cell repertoires in COVID-19 (dated by TCRdb to 2018 to 2020). The library was built by means of the immunoSEQ multiplex PCR assay. As stored in TCRdb, this immuneACCESS dataset retains in-frame rearrangements with V and J assigned. A fraction of the clones does not appear; measured against another copy, unresolved V genes explain less than half of the discrepancy, and the remainder lacks a known reason. The sample table holds tens of thousands of clones, of which around nine tenths were seen once. The ten largest make up less than 4% of the sample. Sequences were obtained from peripheral blood. These receptors were obtained from a man aged 50 or older with acute or convalescent COVID-19.

V and J are TRBV7-2 and TRBJ1-2; no clear D gene. Germline assignment: CDR1 SGHTA and CDR2 FQGNSA. This CDR3 contains 14 residues. V lost 1 base, J lost 1 base, and 7 bases lay in between. The CDR3: CASSLGYNNYGYTF. The CDR3 region has the DNA TGTGCCAGCAGCTTAGGTTACAATAACTATGGCTACACCTTC.

J is TRBJ2-3 and V is TRBV5-1; maybe TRBD1 (5 bases). Per the germline V gene, CDR1 is SGHRS and CDR2 is YFSETQ. The CDR3 length is 17 residues. Trimming took 4 bases from V and 2 from J, leaving 20 bases between them. The CDR3, as DNA: TGCGCCAGCAGCCCGTCCGCGCAGGGATTGGACACAGATACGCAGTATTTT. Translating it yields CASSPSAQGLDTDTQYF. The full variable domain, with the rest looked up from reference TRBV5-1 and TRBJ2-3, is KAGVTQTPRYLIKTRGQQVTLSCSPISGHRSVSWYQQTPGQGLQFLFEYFSETQRNKGNFPGRFSGRQFSNSRSEMNVSTLELGDSALYLCASSPSAQGLDTDTQYFGPGTRLTVL.

The J gene is TRBJ2-3, the V gene TRBV11-3; TRBD1 might be the D (5 bases). Per the germline V gene, CDR1 is SGHNT and CDR2 is YENEEA. V was shortened by 1 base and J by 3 bases, with 14 bases between the two germline ends. The CDR3 has 16 amino acids. The CDR3, as DNA: TGTGCCAGCAGCTTAGTTTTGCAGGGCCCAACAGATACGCAGTATTTT. Translation: CASSLVLQGPTDTQYF.

The chain uses TRBV7-9 and TRBJ1-1, with D tentatively TRBD1 (5 bases). The CDR3 loop spans 14 amino acids. Germline-derived CDR1 and CDR2 are SEHNR and FQNEAQ (reference sequence). V was cut by 3 bases and J by 3 bases, with 11 bases left in between. This CDR3 reads CASSFRDGDTEAFF. The CDR3 nucleotides are TGTGCCAGCAGCTTCAGGGATGGGGACACTGAAGCTTTCTTT.

This chain connects TRBV2 to TRBJ2-3; no reliable D call. CDR3 length: 14 residues. Trimming removed 7 bases from V and 2 bases from J, with 13 bases in between. From germline, CDR1 is SNHLY and CDR2 FYNNEI. CDR3 residues: CASTLTANTDTQYF. CDR3 DNA sequence: TGTGCCAGCACTCTGACTGCCAACACAGATACGCAGTATTTT.

V usage is TRBV5-5 and J usage is TRBJ2-7; tentatively, D is TRBD2 (6 bases). The length of the CDR3 is 16 residues. Trimming took 7 bases from V and 2 from J, leaving 22 bases between them. Germline V lookup: CDR1 SGHKS, CDR2 YYEKEE (reference sequence). The CDR3 nucleotides read TGTGCCAGCTACCCTAATCTAGTGGGGGGACCCTACGAGCAGTACTTC. This gives the protein CASYPNLVGGPYEQYF. Full variable domain (remainder filled in from reference TRBV5-5 and TRBJ2-7): DAGVTQSPTHLIKTRGQQVTLRCSPISGHKSVSWYQQVLGQGPQFIFQYYEKEERGRGNFPDRFSARQFPNYSSELNVNALLLGDSALYLCASYPNLVGGPYEQYFGPGTRLTVT.

The chain is built from TRBV5-1 and TRBJ1-2; the D gene is possibly TRBD1 (5 bases). The length of the CDR3 is 14 residues. Trimming pared 6 bases from V and 4 bases from J, leaving 16 bases between. The germline gives CDR1 SGHRS, CDR2 YFSETQ. The CDR3 here is CASTQRQGGYGYTF. Written as DNA, the CDR3 is TGCGCCAGCACTCAACGGCAGGGAGGCTATGGCTACACCTTC.

Comments on this clone: In the same sample, other DNA sequences code for this CDR3. This sequence joins TRBV18 and TRBJ2-1; D ambiguous. The CDR3 covers 14 residues. Germline lookup yields CDR1 KGHSH and CDR2 LQKENI. V was shortened by 0 bases and J by 2 bases, with 5 bases between the two germline ends. Here the CDR3 DNA reads TGTGCCAGCTCACCACCGGCAGCCTACAATGAGCAGTTCTTC. Protein: CASSPPAAYNEQFF. Drawing the rest from reference TRBV18 and TRBJ2-1, the complete variable domain is NAGVMQNPRHLVRRRGQEARLRCSPMKGHSHVYWYRQLPEEGLKFMVYLQKENIIDESGMPKERFSAEFPKEGPSILRIQQVVRGDSAAYFCASSPPAAYNEQFFGPGTRLTVL.

This clone has just one count. The V gene is TRBV5-1, the J gene TRBJ2-1; D perhaps matches TRBD2 (6 bases). Trimming removed 6 bases at V and 7 bases at J, with 8 bases between. The CDR3 is 11 amino acids. The V gene's germline CDR1 is SGHRS and CDR2 YFSETQ. The CDR3 sequence: CASNGRNEQFF. In nucleotides, the CDR3 is TGCGCCAGCAACGGGAGAAATGAGCAGTTCTTC.

The rearrangement uses TRBV6-5 and TRBJ1-2; perhaps TRBD1 as D (6 bases). V lost 7 bases and J 1 base, leaving 16 bases between the germline ends. CDR1 and CDR2 (germline): MNHEY, SVGAGI. This CDR3 has 15 amino acids. CDR3 in amino acids: CASTVDRSYNYGYTF. DNA for the CDR3: TGTGCCAGCACGGTAGACAGGAGCTATAACTATGGCTACACCTTC.

The V and J genes are TRBV12-3 or TRBV12-4 and TRBJ2-3, with D unresolved. Deletions cut 6 bases from V and 5 bases from J, with 12 bases between. The CDR3 is made up of 13 amino acids. As DNA, the CDR3 is TGTGCCAGCAGACCACCGGTTGGAGATACGCAGTATTTT. It is translated as CASRPPVGDTQYF.

This chain links TRBV6-5 with TRBJ2-7, with D tentatively TRBD1 (6 bases). CDR1 and CDR2 from the germline V gene are MNHEY and SVGAGI. The CDR3 is 14 residues long. V lost 6 bases and J 6 bases, leaving 18 bases between the germline ends. CDR3 coding DNA: TGTGCCAGCAGCCCCAAACTGGACAGACTCGAGCAGTACTTC. Protein product: CASSPKLDRLEQYF.

The chain couples TRBV30 to TRBJ1-5; TRBD1 might be the D (5 bases). The V gene lost 5 bases and the J gene lost 2 bases, with 22 bases spanning the gap. Germline CDR1 is GTSNPN and CDR2 is SVGIG (reference sequence). The CDR3 is 17 residues long. The CDR3 here is CAWGLGGEVVGNQPQHF. The CDR3 DNA is TGTGCCTGGGGATTGGGGGGGGAGGTAGTTGGCAATCAGCCCCAGCATTTT. Full variable domain (missing parts from reference TRBV30 and TRBJ1-5): SQTIHQWPATLVQPVGSPLSLECTVEGTSNPNLYWYRQAAGRGLQLLFYSVGIGQISSEVPQNLSASRPQDRQFILSSKKLLLSDSGFYLCAWGLGGEVVGNQPQHFGDGTRLSIL.

The chain couples TRBV5-1 to TRBJ1-6; 10 bases align to TRBD1. V lost 4 bases to trimming and J lost 8 bases; unmatched junction nucleotides: 9. Germline V lookup: CDR1 SGHRS, CDR2 YFSETQ. CDR3 length: 16 residues. The CDR3 region is CASSVHTGTGDSPLHF. The CDR3 DNA sequence: TGCGCCAGCAGCGTCCACACCGGGACAGGGGATTCACCCCTCCACTTT.

The CDR3 DNA follows: TGTGCCAGCAGCCAACTACACGAGCAGTACTTC. This translates into CASSQLHEQYF. The rearrangement joins TRBV6-5 to TRBJ2-7; D ambiguous. The ends were cut back, 6 bases at V and 5 bases at J, with 8 bases in the middle. CDR3 length: 11 amino acids. The germline CDR1 and CDR2 sequences are MNHEY and SVGAGI.

The chain combines TRBV6-6 with TRBJ2-1, with D possibly being TRBD2 (6 bases). Germline-derived CDR1 and CDR2 are MNHNY and SVGAGI (reference sequence). V was shortened by 5 bases and J by 6 bases, with 11 bases between the two germline ends. The CDR3 has 13 residues. This CDR3 reads CASSRSSANEQFF. CDR3 DNA sequence: TGTGCCAGCAGTCGATCTAGCGCCAATGAGCAGTTCTTC.

This chain connects TRBV24-1 to TRBJ2-2, with 9 nucleotides matching TRBD2. J lost 2 bases, V lost 9 bases, and 6 bases had no gene match. CDR1 KGHDR and CDR2 SFDVKD come from the germline V gene. The CDR3 totals 15 residues. As DNA, the CDR3 is TGTGCCACCTTGCGGGAGGGAAGAAACACCGGGGAGCTGTTTTTT. Residues: CATLREGRNTGELFF.

The chain is built from TRBV29-1 and TRBJ2-3; tentative D call: TRBD1 (6 bases). V was pared by 3 bases and J by 1 base, with 11 bases between. CDR3 length: 14 amino acids. CDR1 is SQVTM, CDR2 ANQGSEA, per germline. The CDR3 DNA follows: TGCAGCGTTGAGGGGAGACAGGGCACAGATACGCAGTATTTT. Amino acids: CSVEGRQGTDTQYF.

The V and J genes are TRBV12-5 and TRBJ1-4; a possible D gene is TRBD1 (6 bases). Germline-derived CDR1 and CDR2 are LGHNT and FRNRAP. V was cut by 0 bases and J by 3 bases, with 11 bases left in between. The CDR3 totals 16 residues. The DNA of the CDR3 is TGTGCTAGTGGTTTGGTACGAACAGGGCCTAATGAAAAACTGTTTTTT. This codes for CASGLVRTGPNEKLFF.

The chain uses TRBV12-3 or TRBV12-4 and TRBJ1-2; 9 nucleotides align to TRBD1. Trimming at V came to 10 bases and at J to 7 bases, leaving 7 bases not matched to a gene. The CDR3 runs 12 residues. CDR3 sequence reads: CATWDRVFGYTF. For the CDR3, the DNA is TGTGCCACTTGGGACAGGGTGTTTGGCTACACCTTC.